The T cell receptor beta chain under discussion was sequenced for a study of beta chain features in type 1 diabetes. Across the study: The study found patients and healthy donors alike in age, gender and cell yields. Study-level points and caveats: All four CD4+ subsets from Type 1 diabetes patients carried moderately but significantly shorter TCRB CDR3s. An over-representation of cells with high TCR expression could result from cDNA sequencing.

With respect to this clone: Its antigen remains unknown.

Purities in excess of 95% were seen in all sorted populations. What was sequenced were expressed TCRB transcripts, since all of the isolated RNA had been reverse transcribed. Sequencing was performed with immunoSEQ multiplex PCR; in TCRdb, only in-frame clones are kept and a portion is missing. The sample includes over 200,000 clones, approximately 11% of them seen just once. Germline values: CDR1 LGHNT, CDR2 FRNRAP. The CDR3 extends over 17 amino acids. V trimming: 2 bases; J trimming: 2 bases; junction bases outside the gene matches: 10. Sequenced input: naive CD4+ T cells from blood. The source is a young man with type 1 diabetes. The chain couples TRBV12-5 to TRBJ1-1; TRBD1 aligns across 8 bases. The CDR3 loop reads CASGLSPTGVLNTEAFF. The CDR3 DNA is TGTGCTAGTGGTTTGTCCCCGACAGGGGTACTAAACACTGAAGCTTTCTTT.